This T cell receptor beta chain was captured in a study of Ad26.COV2.S vaccination and SARS-CoV-2 variants. Whole-study findings and limits: Considerable breadth of spike-specific CD8+ and CD4+ T cell responses has reportedly been documented following vaccination.

The treatment is: 15 to 20 received Ad26.COV2.S at low or high dose, single or two shots; about five received placebo; per-sample allocation not given. Sampling happened 63 days after the first vaccine or placebo injection. Germline-derived CDR1 and CDR2 are MDHEN and SYDVKM. Trimming at V came to 8 bases and at J to 2 bases, leaving 14 bases not matched to a gene. The CDR3 sequence is 16 residues long. Only in-frame clones appear in the TCRdb table, and some are missing; sequencing was by immunoSEQ multiplex PCR. The sample carries around 350,000 clones, approximately 81% recorded once. Concerning this clone itself: Its antigen is undetermined.

V gene TRBV28 combines with J gene TRBJ1-1; 7 bases are a match to TRBD1. Sample: peripheral blood, taken in a trial of Ad26.COV2.S vaccine versus placebo. The clonotype was recovered from a person aged 18-65 years who received the Ad26.COV2.S COVID-19 vaccine or a placebo. The CDR3: CASSPIRDSVNTEAFF. In DNA form, the CDR3 reads TGTGCCAGCTCCCCTATACGGGACAGCGTTAACACTGAAGCTTTCTTT.